The 6 T cell receptor beta chains below were found in one sample sequenced in a study of chemoradiotherapy in HPV16-positive cancers. Assay: immunoSEQ multiplex PCR; the TCRdb copy retains only in-frame clones and omits some. The sample records some 4,900 clones, 95% to 96% being singletons. Material: tumor tissue, obtained from a patient who underwent chemoradiotherapy. The source is a human donor with HPV-associated anogenital cancer.

The rearrangement links TRBV12-5 to TRBJ1-5, with 8 positions matching TRBD1. CDR3 length equals 13 residues. Germline CDR1 reads LGHNT; CDR2 reads FRNRAP. The trim removed 5 bases at V and 6 bases at J, leaving 3 bases unmatched. The CDR3 bases are TGTGCTAGTGGTGCGACAGGGGTTCAGCCCCAGCATTTT. Translated: CASGATGVQPQHF.

The V call is TRBV10-3, the J call TRBJ2-3; 12 nucleotides match TRBD2. Germline assignment: CDR1 ENHRY and CDR2 SYGVKD. The CDR3 runs to 15 residues. V lost 8 bases and J lost 6; bases outside the gene matches: 9. The CDR3 bases are TGTGCCATCGGGGTGCTAGCGGGAGGGCCGGATACGCAGTATTTT. Its protein is CAIGVLAGGPDTQYF.

The gene calls are TRBV5-1 and TRBJ1-4, with 7 bases fitting TRBD1. The CDR3 is 16 residues long. The germline gives CDR1 SGHRS, CDR2 YFSETQ. V shed 3 bases and J 2 bases; nucleotides not matched to a gene: 7. CDR3 in amino acids: CASSYYYRGTNEKLFF. CDR3 bases: TGCGCCAGCAGCTATTACTACAGGGGTACTAATGAAAAACTGTTTTTT.

V usage is TRBV11-2 and J usage is TRBJ2-6, with 9 bases fitting TRBD1. The ends lost 5 bases at V and 2 bases at J; junction bases unmatched: 13. This CDR3 contains 19 residues. Germline assignment: CDR1 SGHAT and CDR2 FQNNGV. Written as DNA, the CDR3 is TGTGCCAGCAGCCAAACCCCCTGGACAGGGGAGGCTGGGGCCAACGTCCTGACTTTC. As protein: CASSQTPWTGEAGANVLTF.

This chain connects TRBV5-1 to TRBJ1-2, with D possibly being TRBD1 (5 bases). This CDR3 spans 13 amino acids. Germline V gene data show CDR1 as SGHRS and CDR2 as YFSETQ. V shed 0 bases and J shed 7 bases, with 10 bases lying between them. The CDR3 sequence: CASSLGGDFGYTF. The CDR3 DNA is TGCGCCAGCAGCTTGGGAGGGGATTTTGGCTACACCTTC.

The chain carries TRBV30 and TRBJ1-4, with TRBD1 matching over 9 bases. CDR3 length: 15 residues. The germline V gene has CDR1 GTSNPN and CDR2 SVGIG (reference sequence). Losses at the gene ends were 2 bases for V and 7 bases for J; bases not matched to a gene: 8. CDR3 sequence (DNA): TGTGCCTGGAGTATGGACAGGGGAAACGGTGAAAAACTGTTTTTT. Encoded protein: CAWSMDRGNGEKLFF.